This T cell receptor beta chain derives from a study of blood T cell repertoires in COVID-19. The method was immunoSEQ multiplex PCR; TCRdb's version includes in-frame clones alone and lacks a portion of them. The table lists around 160,000 clones, approximately 83% of them singletons, with around 8% in the top ten. This CDR3 is 16 amino acids long. Per germline, CDR1 GTSNPN and CDR2 SVGIG (reference sequence). Trimming shortened V by 1 base and J by 5 bases, and 21 bases separated the two germline ends. The sample comprised peripheral blood. The chain couples TRBV30 to TRBJ2-7, with a possible D match to TRBD1 (5 bases). The receptor comes from a woman in her fifties or sixties with COVID-19, enrolled during active disease. CDR3 protein: CAWSANSAGIPHEQYF. CDR3 in DNA: TGTGCCTGGAGTGCGAATTCGGCAGGGATCCCCCACGAGCAGTACTTC.